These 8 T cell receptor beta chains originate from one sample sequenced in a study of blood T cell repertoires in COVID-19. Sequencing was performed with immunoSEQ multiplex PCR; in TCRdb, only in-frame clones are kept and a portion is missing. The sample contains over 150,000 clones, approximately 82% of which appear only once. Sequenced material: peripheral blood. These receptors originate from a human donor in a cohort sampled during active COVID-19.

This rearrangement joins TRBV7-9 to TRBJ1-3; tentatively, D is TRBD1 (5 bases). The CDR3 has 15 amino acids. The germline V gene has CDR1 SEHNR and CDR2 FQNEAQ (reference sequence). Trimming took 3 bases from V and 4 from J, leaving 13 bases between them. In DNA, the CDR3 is TGTGCCAGCAGCTTTCCCTCAGGGAGGGGAAACACCATATATTTT. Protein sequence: CASSFPSGRGNTIYF.

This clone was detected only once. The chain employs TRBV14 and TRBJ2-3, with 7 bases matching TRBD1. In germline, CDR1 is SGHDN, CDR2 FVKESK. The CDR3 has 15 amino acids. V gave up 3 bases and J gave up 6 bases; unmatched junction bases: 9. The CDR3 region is CASSHRGSPPDTQYF. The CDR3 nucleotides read TGTGCCAGCAGCCACAGGGGGTCCCCTCCGGATACGCAGTATTTT.

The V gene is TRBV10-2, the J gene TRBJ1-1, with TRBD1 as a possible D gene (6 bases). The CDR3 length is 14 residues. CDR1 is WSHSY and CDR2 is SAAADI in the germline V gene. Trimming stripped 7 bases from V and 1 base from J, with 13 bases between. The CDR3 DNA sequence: TGCGCCAGCACCACGGGACACACGAACACTGAAGCTTTCTTT. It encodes CASTTGHTNTEAFF.

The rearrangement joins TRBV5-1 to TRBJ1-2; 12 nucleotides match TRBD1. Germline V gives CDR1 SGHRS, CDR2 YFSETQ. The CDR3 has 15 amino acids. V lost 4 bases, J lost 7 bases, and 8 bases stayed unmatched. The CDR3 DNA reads TGCGCCAGCAGCGGAAGGGGACAGGGGGCGATTGGCTACACCTTC. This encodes CASSGRGQGAIGYTF.

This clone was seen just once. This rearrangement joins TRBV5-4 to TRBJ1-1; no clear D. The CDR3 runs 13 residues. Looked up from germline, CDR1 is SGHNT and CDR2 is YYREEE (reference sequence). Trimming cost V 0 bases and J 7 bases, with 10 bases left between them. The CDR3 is CASSLDESNEAFF. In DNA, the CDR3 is TGTGCCAGCAGCTTGGACGAATCTAATGAAGCTTTCTTT.

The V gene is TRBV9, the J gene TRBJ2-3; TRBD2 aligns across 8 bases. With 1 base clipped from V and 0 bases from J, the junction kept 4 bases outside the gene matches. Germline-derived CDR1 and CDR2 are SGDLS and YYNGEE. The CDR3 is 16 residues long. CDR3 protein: CASSVFSGVSTDTQYF. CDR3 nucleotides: TGTGCCAGCAGCGTATTTAGCGGGGTAAGCACAGATACGCAGTATTTT.

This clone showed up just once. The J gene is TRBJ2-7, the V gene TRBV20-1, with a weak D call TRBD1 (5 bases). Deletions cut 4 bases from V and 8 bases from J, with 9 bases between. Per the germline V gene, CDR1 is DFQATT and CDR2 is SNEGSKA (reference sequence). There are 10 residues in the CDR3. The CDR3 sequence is CSATTEQQYF. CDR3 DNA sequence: TGCAGTGCTACGACAGAGCAGCAGTACTTC.

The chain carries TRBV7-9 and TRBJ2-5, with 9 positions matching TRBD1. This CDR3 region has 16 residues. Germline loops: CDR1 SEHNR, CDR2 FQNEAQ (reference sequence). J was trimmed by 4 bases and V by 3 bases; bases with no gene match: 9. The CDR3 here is CASSFPRGQGRETQYF. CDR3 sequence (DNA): TGTGCCAGCAGCTTCCCACGTGGACAGGGGAGAGAGACCCAGTACTTC. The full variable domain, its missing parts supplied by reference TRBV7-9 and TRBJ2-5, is DTGVSQNPRHKITKRGQNVTFRCDPISEHNRLYWYRQTLGQGPEFLTYFQNEAQLEKSRLLSDRFSAERPKGSFSTLEIQRTEQGDSAMYLCASSFPRGQGRETQYFGPGTRLLVL.